The 9 T cell receptor beta chains below all came from one sample that was sequenced in a study of sequential checkpoint blockade in melanoma. Described treatment: randomized to nivolumab then ipilimumab (arm A) or the reverse (arm B). Sequenced by immunoSEQ multiplex PCR; TCRdb stores in-frame clones only, minus some. The data show about 12,000 clones, about 56% seen once. The sequencing used CD8+ T cells sorted from blood (inferred from file names), collected from a patient given nivolumab and ipilimumab in sequence. These receptors were obtained from a human donor with melanoma.

The rearrangement links TRBV10-3 to TRBJ2-7; TRBD2 matches 8 bases. The ends lost 2 bases at V and 5 bases at J; junction bases unmatched: 8. Germline V gives CDR1 ENHRY, CDR2 SYGVKD. This CDR3 comprises 15 residues. CDR3 in amino acids: CAISETSGAGDEQYF. CDR3 nucleotides: TGTGCCATCAGTGAGACTAGCGGAGCTGGGGACGAGCAGTACTTC.

This CDR3 is CASSTWGTSTDTQYF. The CDR3 nucleotides read TGTGCCAGCAGTACGTGGGGGACTAGCACAGATACGCAGTATTTT. The chain has TRBV27 and TRBJ2-3; D possibly corresponds to TRBD2 (6 bases). V dropped 5 bases and J dropped 0 bases, with 12 bases sitting between them. This CDR3 is built from 15 residues. In germline, CDR1 is MNHEY, CDR2 SMNVEV (reference sequence).

V gene TRBV6-1 combines with J gene TRBJ1-1, with D possibly TRBD1 on 6 matching bases. Germline V gene data show CDR1 as MNHNS and CDR2 as SASEGT. This CDR3 has 15 amino acids. Trimming stripped 5 bases from V and 0 bases from J, with 13 bases between. The DNA for the CDR3 is TGTGCCAGCAGTCCCCGGACAGACGTGAACACTGAAGCTTTCTTT. Protein: CASSPRTDVNTEAFF.

J is TRBJ2-5 and V is TRBV12-1; TRBD1, the D gene given by the table, was not confirmed from the DNA. TRBV12-1 is marked as a pseudogene. The CDR3 is 14 residues long. CDR3: CASSFEQNQETQYF. The CDR3 region has the DNA TGTGCCAGCAGCTTTGAACAGAACCAAGAGACCCAGTACTTC.

The rearrangement joins TRBV7-2 to TRBJ1-5; 8 nucleotides agree with TRBD1. This CDR3 region has 18 residues. Germline CDR1 reads SGHTA; CDR2 reads FQGNSA. The ends lost 0 bases at V and 0 bases at J; junction bases unmatched: 7. This CDR3 reads CASSLAQGQGYSNQPQHF. CDR3 in DNA: TGTGCCAGCAGCTTAGCGCAAGGACAGGGATATAGCAATCAGCCCCAGCATTTT.

This clone was detected a few times. The genes are TRBV19 and TRBJ2-7, with 7 bases fitting TRBD1. The CDR3 loop spans 14 amino acids. Germline V gene lookup returns CDR1 LNHDA and CDR2 SQIVND (reference sequence). V shed 3 bases, J shed 3 bases, and the junction held 5 bases outside the gene matches. This CDR3 is CASSIRDSYYEQYF. The CDR3 nucleotides read TGTGCCAGTAGTATTCGGGACAGTTACTACGAGCAGTACTTC.

The J gene is TRBJ2-5, the V gene TRBV19; no reliable D call. V lost 1 base to trimming and J lost 4 bases, with 7 bases between them. The CDR3 is 13 residues long. The V gene's germline CDR1 is LNHDA and CDR2 SQIVND (reference sequence). CDR3 sequence reads: CASSIGHIETQYF. CDR3 nucleotide sequence: TGTGCCAGTAGTATAGGACACATAGAGACCCAGTACTTC.

This clone has only a few counts. The chain is built from TRBV20-1 and TRBJ2-7; D call uncertain. Germline values: CDR1 DFQATT, CDR2 SNEGSKA (reference sequence). The length of the CDR3 is 11 residues. V dropped 0 bases and J dropped 3 bases, with 3 bases sitting between them. CDR3 protein: CSARDNYEQYF. The CDR3 bases are TGCAGTGCTAGAGATAACTACGAGCAGTACTTC.

This chain links TRBV5-6 with TRBJ2-1; D may be TRBD1 (5 bases). From germline, CDR1 is SGHDT and CDR2 YYEEEE. The CDR3 extends over 14 amino acids. Trimming took 4 bases from V and 4 from J, leaving 12 bases between them. CDR3 sequence: CASSLLQVYNEQFF. In DNA, the CDR3 is TGTGCCAGCAGCCTGCTACAGGTTTACAATGAGCAGTTCTTC.